These T cell receptor beta chains were read from a single sample in a study of molecular identifiers for immune sequencing clone quantification. TCRdb re-called the PCR reads with MiXCR, one entry per CDR3 protein. Among around 480,000 distinct CDR3 sequences listed, about a fifth were seen once. Material for sequencing was naive CD8+ T cells from blood, with Jurkat cell RNA spiked in. These receptors were taken from a human donor in good health. Some libraries in this study had Jurkat cell RNA spiked in. CDR3s include the opening cysteine and the closing phenylalanine or tryptophan. The D gene is left open where the match is weak. Part of the rows lack a size; the others show once, few, many or a class for expanded clones.

abundance	d_gene	v_gene	j_gene	CDR3nt	CDR3aa
few	.	TRBV4-3	TRBJ2-7	TGCGCCAGCAGCCAAGAATCCGAGTCGTACTACGAGCAGTACTTC	CASSQESESYYEQYF
.	TRBD1	TRBV6-1	TRBJ1-1	TGTGCCAGCAGTGCCATGATACAGGGGGCAAACACTGAAGCTTTCTTT	CASSAMIQGANTEAFF
.	TRBD2	TRBV13	TRBJ2-3	TGTGCCAGCAGCTCGGGACTAGCCCGTCACACAGATACGCAGTATTTT	CASSSGLARHTDTQYF
many	.	TRBV28	TRBJ2-6	TGTGCCAGCGCCGGAGAGTTCTCTGGGGCCAACGTCCTGACTTTC	CASAGEFSGANVLTF
few	TRBD1	TRBV4-3	TRBJ1-3	TGCGCCAGCAACCAAGATCCGGGACAGGTTATGAAAGGAAACACCATATATTTT	CASNQDPGQVMKGNTIYF
many	.	TRBV7-2	TRBJ1-2	TGTGCCAGCAGCTTTGACTGGGGAATCTATGGCTACACCTTC	CASSFDWGIYGYTF
few	TRBD1	TRBV12-3/TRBV12-4	TRBJ2-1	TGTGCCAGCCACGTCGACAGGGTCAATGAGCAGTTCTTC	CASHVDRVNEQFF
many	.	TRBV19	TRBJ2-2	TGTGCCAGTAGTATAGGGCAGGGAACCGGGGAGCTGTTTTTT	CASSIGQGTGELFF
many	TRBD1	TRBV7-6	TRBJ2-5	TGTGCCAGCAGCTTGACAGGGGGCCACCAAGAGACCCAGTACTTC	CASSLTGGHQETQYF
.	.	TRBV7-9	TRBJ2-7	TGTGCCAGCAGCTTAGCGGGTCAATTTCAGTACGAGCAGTACTTC	CASSLAGQFQYEQYF
few	.	TRBV7-6	TRBJ2-3	TGTGCCAGCAGCTTAGTGAGTGGAGTCCGGGATACGCAGTATTTT	CASSLVSGVRDTQYF
many	.	TRBV29-1	TRBJ1-1	TGCAGCGTTGAAGGTGGAAGGGGCACTGAAGCTTTCTTT	CSVEGGRGTEAFF
few	.	TRBV19	TRBJ2-7	TGTGCCAGTGGGGGGGGCTCGGAGACCTACGAGCAGTACTTC	CASGGGSETYEQYF
few	.	TRBV27	TRBJ1-5	TGTGCCAGCAGTTTAACGGGAGGAGGGGTTTCGCCCCAGCATTTT	CASSLTGGGVSPQHF
many	TRBD1	TRBV6-2/TRBV6-3	TRBJ1-1	TGTGCCAGCGGTGCGGGACAGGGGGCTGAAGCTTTCTTT	CASGAGQGAEAFF
.	TRBD1	TRBV9	TRBJ1-3	TGTGCCAGCAGTGCCGACAGGGCCTCTGGAAACACCATATATTTT	CASSADRASGNTIYF
few	.	TRBV6-1	TRBJ1-5	TGTGCCAGCAGGTCGGGTAGGGGCAATCAGCCCCAGCATTTT	CASRSGRGNQPQHF
few	TRBD1	TRBV7-2	TRBJ2-1	TGTGCCAGCAGCACCCGTCCGGGACAGGGGGAACGGGAGCAGTTCTTC	CASSTRPGQGEREQFF
many	.	TRBV5-6	TRBJ2-6	TGTGCCAGCAGCTCCGGACTCTCCTCTGGGGCCAACGTCCTGACTTTC	CASSSGLSSGANVLTF
many	.	TRBV30	TRBJ2-7	TGTGCCTGGAGCCAAATGGGCTACGAGCAGTACTTC	CAWSQMGYEQYF
.	.	TRBV28	TRBJ2-2	TGTGCCAGCACCTCCAACATCGGCGGGGAGCTGTTTTTT	CASTSNIGGELFF
many	TRBD2	TRBV12-3/TRBV12-4	TRBJ2-3	TGTGCCAGCAGTTTACGAGGTCTAGCGGAACACACAGATACGCAGTATTTT	CASSLRGLAEHTDTQYF
many	.	TRBV4-1	TRBJ1-5	TGCGCCAGCAGCCAAGCCTTCTCAAGCAATCAGCCCCAGCATTTT	CASSQAFSSNQPQHF
.	.	TRBV28	TRBJ1-1	TGTGCCAGCGGGGATAAAGCTTTCTTT	CASGDKAFF
many	.	TRBV4-3	TRBJ2-5	TGCGCCAGCAGCCATATATGGGAGCGGCACCAAGAGACCCAGTACTTC	CASSHIWERHQETQYF
.	.	TRBV15	TRBJ2-2	TGTGCCACCAGCAGAGAACGGATGGAGCTGTTTTTT	CATSRERMELFF
many	TRBD2	TRBV7-9	TRBJ2-7	TGTGCCAGCAGCAGCTCTGGGAGGGACGAGCAGTACTTC	CASSSSGRDEQYF
.	TRBD1	TRBV29-1	TRBJ2-1	TGCGGCGTTGCGGACAGGGACACCTACAATGAGCAGTTCTTC	CGVADRDTYNEQFF
few	TRBD2	TRBV27	TRBJ2-7	TGTGCCAGCAGTTTATCGACTAGCGGTTCCGAGCAGTACTTC	CASSLSTSGSEQYF
many	.	TRBV7-9	TRBJ2-5	TGTGCCAGCAGCATCACAGGTGGAAAAGAGACCCAGTACTTC	CASSITGGKETQYF
few	.	TRBV30	TRBJ2-3	TGTGCCTGGGAGGGTTTAGACACAGATACGCAGTATTTT	CAWEGLDTDTQYF
many	.	TRBV7-9	TRBJ2-1	TGTGCCAGCAGCGTATCCACTAGGTTAGGATACAATGAGCAGTTCTTC	CASSVSTRLGYNEQFF
few	TRBD2	TRBV4-3	TRBJ2-1	TGCGCCAGCAGCCAAGTGTTAGCGGGATTTCGTCCGGGGAATGAGCAGTTCTTC	CASSQVLAGFRPGNEQFF
.	.	TRBV27	TRBJ2-7	TGTGCCTGCAGTTTATCGAAGGCTTTAGATGACGAGCAGTACTTC	CACSLSKALDDEQYF
many	.	TRBV12-3/TRBV12-4	TRBJ2-3	TGTGCCAGCAGTCCTCGGGGGTCTGCCACAGATACGCAGTATTTT	CASSPRGSATDTQYF
.	.	TRBV6-5	TRBJ1-3	TGTGCCAGCAGTTACGCCCCTTCCAGGGATGGCGGAAACACCATATATTTT	CASSYAPSRDGGNTIYF
.	TRBD1	TRBV19	TRBJ1-3	TGTGCCAGCAAGGGACAGGAACTTCTGAGAAACTCTGGAAACACCATATATTTT	CASKGQELLRNSGNTIYF
many	TRBD2	TRBV5-6	TRBJ2-7	TGTGCCAGCAGCTATAGCGGGAGGGCCGACTACGAGCAGTACTTC	CASSYSGRADYEQYF
many	.	TRBV5-1	TRBJ2-5	TGCGCCAGCAGCCAAAGACTAGAAGAGACCCAGTACTTC	CASSQRLEETQYF
few	.	TRBV4-1	TRBJ1-1	TGCGCCAGCAGCCAAGAGGGGGGTTGGGGTACGAACACTGAAGCTTTCTTT	CASSQEGGWGTNTEAFF
many	.	TRBV2	TRBJ1-1	TGTGCCAGCAGTGAAGATCAAACAGCGAACCCTTTTGAAGCTTTCTTT	CASSEDQTANPFEAFF
many	TRBD1	TRBV4-3	TRBJ1-1	TGCGCCAGCAGCCCGAATCAGGGGGGGTACACTGAAGCTTTCTTT	CASSPNQGGYTEAFF
.	.	TRBV6-2/TRBV6-3	TRBJ1-5	TGTGCCAGCCAAACCCCATCCGACATTGCGGATCAGCCCCAGCATTTT	CASQTPSDIADQPQHF